The T cell receptor (beta chain) under discussion was sequenced for a study of T cell repertoires in cytomegalovirus infection. Whole-study context: The authors used CMV epitopes that were HLA-C-restricted (recently identified) and HLA-B-restricted (well studied).

With respect to this clonotype: Its specificity is unknown.

Via MiXCR, TCRdb re-called the reads, giving one row per CDR3 protein. The sample has more than 250,000 distinct CDR3 sequences; approximately 25% are singletons. Study findings and constraints: Identification of carriers of CMV plus the relevant HLA was performed using cumulative public TCR beta family frequency.

Germline lookup yields CDR1 SGHTA and CDR2 FQGNSA. The CDR3 is made up of 12 amino acids. Trimming cost V 4 bases and J 5 bases, with 8 bases left between them. Sequencing was performed on cultured PBMCs, taken from culture after CMV antigen stimulation. This clonotype originated in a human donor in good health (CMV status not recorded). Some clones in this sample may be carry-over from other donors' samples. This chain uses TRBV7-2 with TRBJ2-5, with unresolved D. This chain's CDR3 is CASSWIGETQYF. CDR3 DNA: TGTGCCAGCAGCTGGATAGGGGAGACCCAGTACTTC.